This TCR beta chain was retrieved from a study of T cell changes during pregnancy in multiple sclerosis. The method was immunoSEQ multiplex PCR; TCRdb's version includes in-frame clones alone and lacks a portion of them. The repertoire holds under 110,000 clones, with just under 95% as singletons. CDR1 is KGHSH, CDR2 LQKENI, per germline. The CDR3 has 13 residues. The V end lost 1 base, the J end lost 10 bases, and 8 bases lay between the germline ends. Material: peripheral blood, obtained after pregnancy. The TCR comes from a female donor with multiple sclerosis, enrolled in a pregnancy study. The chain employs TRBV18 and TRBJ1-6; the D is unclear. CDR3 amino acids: CASSPQESSPLHF. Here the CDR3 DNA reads TGTGCCAGCTCACCACAGGAGAGCTCACCCCTCCACTTT. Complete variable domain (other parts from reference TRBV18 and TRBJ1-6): NAGVMQNPRHLVRRRGQEARLRCSPMKGHSHVYWYRQLPEEGLKFMVYLQKENIIDESGMPKERFSAEFPKEGPSILRIQQVVRGDSAAYFCASSPQESSPLHFGNGTRLTVT.